These 21 T cell receptor beta chains came from one sample sequenced in a study of blood T cell repertoires in COVID-19. Repertoires were generated with immunoSEQ multiplex PCR, while TCRdb's copy carries only in-frame clones and drops some. Among over 75,000 clones, around 80% were seen once, and the ten largest hold approximately 20%. Sample: peripheral blood. The receptors were gathered from a woman aged 45-65 years with acute or convalescent COVID-19.

The rearrangement links TRBV6-1 to TRBJ1-5; D is perhaps TRBD1 (6 bases). CDR1 and CDR2 from the germline V gene are MNHNS and SASEGT. Trimming cost V 3 bases and J 4 bases, with 16 bases left between them. The CDR3 runs 16 residues. For the CDR3, the DNA is TGTGCCAGCAGTGAGTTACAGGGATGGGGTAATCAGCCCCAGCATTTT. Protein: CASSELQGWGNQPQHF.

This clone is a singleton in its sample. This chain links TRBV2 with TRBJ2-1, with TRBD2 matching 9 bases. This CDR3 region has 14 residues. The germline CDR1 and CDR2 sequences are SNHLY and FYNNEI. Trimming took 3 bases from V and 8 from J; bases not matched to a gene: 5. CDR3 loop: CASSDGGRGDEQFF. The CDR3 DNA follows: TGTGCCAGCAGTGATGGCGGGAGGGGCGATGAGCAGTTCTTC.

This chain connects TRBV5-8 to TRBJ1-1, with TRBD1 as a possible D gene (5 bases). CDR3 length equals 12 residues. In germline, CDR1 is SGHTS, CDR2 YDEGEE. Trimming took off 0 bases at V and 10 bases at J, with 10 bases between the two ends. The DNA for the CDR3 is TGTGCCAGCAGCTTGGCAGGGCGAGGAGCTTTCTTT. Protein: CASSLAGRGAFF. Full variable domain (rest looked up from reference TRBV5-8 and TRBJ1-1): EAGVTQSPTHLIKTRGQQATLRCSPISGHTSVYWYQQALGLGLQFLLWYDEGEERNRGNFPPRFSGRQFPNYSSELNVNALELEDSALYLCASSLAGRGAFFGQGTRLTVV.

The chain recombines TRBV5-1 with TRBJ1-2; TRBD1 might be the D (5 bases). Per the germline V gene, CDR1 is SGHRS and CDR2 is YFSETQ. The CDR3 consists of 14 residues. Trimming left V 3 bases short and J 6 bases short, with 15 bases between. The CDR3: CASSSLTGTNGYTF. CDR3 in DNA: TGCGCCAGCAGCTCACTAACAGGAACGAATGGCTACACCTTC.

The genes are TRBV12-3 or TRBV12-4 and TRBJ2-5; D uncertain. Trimming removed 8 bases at V and 2 bases at J, with 9 bases between. The CDR3 length is 12 residues. The DNA of the CDR3 is TGTGCCAGCGGAGCCCTGCAAGAGACCCAGTACTTC. The encoded protein is CASGALQETQYF.

The chain carries TRBV19 and TRBJ1-1; TRBD1 aligns across 8 bases. The V gene end was trimmed by 10 bases and the J gene end by 7 bases; junction bases not matched to a gene: 8. The CDR3 has 12 amino acids. CDR1 and CDR2 from the germline V gene are LNHDA and SQIVND (reference sequence). CDR3 sequence reads: CATETRGREAFF. Here the CDR3 DNA reads TGTGCCACCGAAACCAGGGGGCGTGAAGCTTTCTTT.

This sequence joins TRBV5-1 and TRBJ1-3; 12 bases are shared with TRBD1. V dropped 7 bases and J dropped 4; count of bases not matched to a gene: 3. Germline CDR1 reads SGHRS; CDR2 reads YFSETQ. The CDR3 consists of 14 residues. The CDR3 protein is CASGTGGYGNTIYF. The CDR3 DNA follows: TGCGCCAGCGGGACAGGGGGCTACGGAAACACCATATATTTT.

V is TRBV24-1 and J is TRBJ2-1; 9 nucleotides match TRBD2. The CDR3 spans 18 residues. Germline values: CDR1 KGHDR, CDR2 SFDVKD. Germline trimming cut 3 bases from V and 9 bases from J; bases unmatched to any gene: 17. Here the CDR3 DNA reads TGTGCCACCAGTGATCCTTCTCCTGCGGGGGGGCCAGACGGTGAGCAGTTCTTC. This sequence encodes CATSDPSPAGGPDGEQFF.

V usage is TRBV2 and J usage is TRBJ1-1; 7 nucleotides match TRBD1. Germline CDR1 is SNHLY and CDR2 is FYNNEI. V gave up 6 bases and J gave up 2 bases; unmatched junction bases: 9. The CDR3 totals 15 residues. This CDR3 is CASRLARGKNTEAFF. As DNA, the CDR3 is TGTGCCAGCAGACTTGCCAGGGGGAAAAACACTGAAGCTTTCTTT. Combining the CDR3 with reference TRBV2 and TRBJ1-1 gives the whole variable domain EPEVTQTPSHQVTQMGQEVILRCVPISNHLYFYWYRQILGQKVEFLVSFYNNEISEKSEIFDDQFSVERPDGSNFTLKIRSTKLEDSAMYFCASRLARGKNTEAFFGQGTRLTVV.

The chain couples TRBV5-1 to TRBJ1-5; D uncertain. Trimming removed 4 bases at V and 15 bases at J, with 17 bases between. In germline, CDR1 is SGHRS, CDR2 YFSETQ. The CDR3 is made up of 12 amino acids. The chain's CDR3 is CASSPKGGGTHF. The CDR3 region has the DNA TGCGCCAGCAGCCCAAAAGGCGGCGGAACGCATTTT. Full variable domain (outside the CDR3, taken from reference TRBV5-1 and TRBJ1-5): KAGVTQTPRYLIKTRGQQVTLSCSPISGHRSVSWYQQTPGQGLQFLFEYFSETQRNKGNFPGRFSGRQFSNSRSEMNVSTLELGDSALYLCASSPKGGGTHFGDGTRLSIL.

This rearrangement joins TRBV3-1 (or the pseudogene TRBV3-2) to TRBJ1-1; D remains ambiguous. The CDR3 contains 12 residues. Trimming took off 1 base at V and 12 bases at J, with 12 bases between the two ends. Germline V gene lookup returns CDR1 LGHDT and CDR2 YNNKEL (reference sequence). The CDR3 protein is CASSQGSRPPFF. The CDR3 DNA follows: TGTGCCAGCAGCCAAGGTAGCAGACCGCCTTTCTTT.

The CDR3 here is CASSYSMRGGRDEQFF. CDR3 nucleotides: TGTGCCAGCAGTTACTCGATGCGGGGGGGCCGGGACGAGCAGTTCTTC. The V gene is TRBV6-5, the J gene TRBJ2-1; 9 bases map to TRBD2. Germline values: CDR1 MNHEY, CDR2 SVGAGI. Losses at the gene ends were 0 bases for V and 10 bases for J; bases not matched to a gene: 10. The CDR3 is 16 amino acids.

The gene calls are TRBV30 and TRBJ1-5; 8 bases align to TRBD1. Germline V gene lookup returns CDR1 GTSNPN and CDR2 SVGIG (reference sequence). V dropped 0 bases and J dropped 4; count of bases not matched to a gene: 11. The CDR3 spans 17 residues. The CDR3 loop reads CAWSVGSGRGRNQPQHF. Written as DNA, the CDR3 is TGTGCCTGGAGTGTAGGGTCGGGCAGGGGGCGTAATCAGCCCCAGCATTTT.

This clone has more than one count but fewer than ten. This chain uses TRBV18 with TRBJ1-1; TRBD1 matches at 7 bases. This CDR3 has 13 amino acids. Germline CDR1 KGHSH, CDR2 LQKENI. V gave up 6 bases and J gave up 8 bases; unmatched junction bases: 9. For the CDR3, the DNA is TGTGCCAGCTCCCGAGAACAGGGGCGAGAAGCTTTCTTT. This translates into CASSREQGREAFF.

This chain joins TRBV7-9 and TRBJ2-4; 8 bases line up with TRBD1. There are 19 residues in the CDR3. J gave up 3 bases and V 3 bases, and 16 bases lay outside the gene matches. CDR1 is SEHNR, CDR2 FQNEAQ, per germline (reference sequence). This CDR3 is CASSFLRTGISDGKNIQYF. Written as DNA, the CDR3 is TGTGCCAGCAGCTTCCTTCGGACAGGGATTAGTGATGGCAAAAACATTCAGTACTTC.

The chain employs TRBV5-6 and TRBJ1-4, with 8 bases lining up with TRBD1. Looked up from germline, CDR1 is SGHDT and CDR2 is YYEEEE. The CDR3 runs 17 residues. The ends lost 3 bases at V and 5 bases at J; junction bases unmatched: 12. The CDR3 bases are TGTGCCAGCAGCTACGGGATTGGGACAGGCGTAAATGAAAAACTGTTTTTT. Translating gives CASSYGIGTGVNEKLFF.

The chain is built from TRBV5-1 and TRBJ1-5; 8 nucleotides align to TRBD1. V lost 0 bases to trimming and J lost 6 bases; unmatched junction nucleotides: 2. Germline V gene sequence: CDR1 SGHRS, CDR2 YFSETQ. This CDR3 is 14 amino acids long. CDR3 sequence: CASSLGTGSQPQHF. The CDR3 bases are TGCGCCAGCAGCTTGGGGACAGGGTCTCAGCCCCAGCATTTT.

This rearrangement joins TRBV5-4 to TRBJ1-1; the D gene is possibly TRBD1 (6 bases). Germline-derived CDR1 and CDR2 are SGHNT and YYREEE (reference sequence). With 0 bases removed from V and 0 bases from J, the gap between germline ends came to 15 bases. The CDR3 spans 17 residues. The CDR3 bases are TGTGCCAGCAGCTTGGGAGGGGGTGCTTTCTTGAACACTGAAGCTTTCTTT. This gives the protein CASSLGGGAFLNTEAFF.

V is TRBV2 and J is TRBJ1-3, with 8 nucleotides matching TRBD1. V shed 6 bases, J shed 0 bases, and the junction held 4 bases outside the gene matches. Germline V gene sequence: CDR1 SNHLY, CDR2 FYNNEI. The CDR3 sequence is 15 residues long. The CDR3 DNA is TGTGCCAGCAGGCGACAGGGGTCCTCTGGAAACACCATATATTTT. Encoded protein: CASRRQGSSGNTIYF.

V is TRBV6-6 and J is TRBJ2-1; 7 bases agree with TRBD2. Germline CDR1 is MNHNY and CDR2 is SVGAGI (reference sequence). There are 14 residues in the CDR3. V dropped 2 bases and J dropped 5; count of bases not matched to a gene: 3. CDR3 nucleotide sequence: TGTGCCAGCAGTTACGTGGGGGGGGACAATGAGCAGTTCTTC. Translating gives CASSYVGGDNEQFF.

By sample fraction, this clone is medium-sized. The chain employs TRBV28 and TRBJ1-2; D perhaps matches TRBD1 (5 bases). This CDR3 comprises 14 residues. The V end was cut by 1 base, the J end by 4 bases, with 10 bases between. CDR1 is MDHEN and CDR2 is SYDVKM in the germline V gene. CDR3 amino acids: CASSLLAGPYGYTF. CDR3 sequence (DNA): TGTGCCAGCAGTTTATTGGCAGGGCCCTATGGCTACACCTTC.